A single sample gave rise to the 2 T cell receptor beta chains below, sequenced in a study of blood T cell repertoires in COVID-19. Clones were read by immunoSEQ multiplex PCR, and TCRdb kept only the in-frame ones, dropping some. The sample shows 400,000 to 550,000 clones, around nine tenths of them seen only once. Sequencing was performed on PBMCs or T cells enriched from blood (not recorded which). The source of these receptors is a woman under 30 with acute COVID-19.

This chain connects TRBV7-9 to TRBJ2-7; 8 nucleotides line up with TRBD2. This CDR3 comprises 19 residues. Germline trimming cut 5 bases from V and 0 bases from J; bases unmatched to any gene: 18. The germline CDR1 and CDR2 sequences are SEHNR and FQNEAQ (reference sequence). CDR3 residues: CASSPLRASGRLSSYEQYF. CDR3 sequence (DNA): TGTGCCAGCAGCCCATTAAGGGCTAGCGGGCGCTTGAGCTCCTACGAGCAGTACTTC.

The gene calls are TRBV6-4 and TRBJ2-7; 10 nucleotides agree with TRBD2. The CDR3 is made up of 15 amino acids. V shed 6 bases, J shed 2 bases, and the junction held 7 bases outside the gene matches. CDR1 and CDR2 (germline): MRHNA, SNTAGT. CDR3 DNA: TGTGCCAGCAGCGTCCTAGCGGGGGCGACCTACGAGCAGTACTTC. Encoded protein: CASSVLAGATYEQYF.